These 32 T cell receptor beta chains share one sample of origin, sequenced in a study of cytomegalovirus exposure and HLA in healthy donors. PCR primers comprised 60 Vbeta and 13 Jbeta primers. Only in-frame clones appear in the TCRdb table, and some are missing; sequencing was by immunoSEQ multiplex PCR. The repertoire holds about 100,000 clones, with 75% to 80% as singletons. Sequencing used PBMCs. Receptors were obtained from a male donor in good health and CMV-seropositive.

The genes are TRBV6-1 and TRBJ1-5; TRBD1 matches at 9 bases. The CDR3 covers 15 residues. Germline CDR1 is MNHNS and CDR2 is SASEGT. V lost 2 bases to trimming and J lost 6 bases; unmatched junction nucleotides: 5. In DNA form, the CDR3 reads TGTGCCAGCAGTGAATTGGGACAGGGACTTCAGCCCCAGCATTTT. Amino acid sequence: CASSELGQGLQPQHF.

The rearrangement uses TRBV29-1 and TRBJ2-7; the match to TRBD1 covers 7 bases. The germline gives CDR1 SQVTM, CDR2 ANQGSEA. The J segment lost 0 bases and the V segment lost 6 bases, leaving 5 bases of the junction unmatched. This CDR3 has 13 residues. The CDR3, as DNA: TGCAGCGTCGGCCGGGACAGCTCCTACGAGCAGTACTTC. This codes for CSVGRDSSYEQYF.

The chain carries TRBV6-5 and TRBJ2-3; D gene ambiguous. CDR3 length: 13 residues. Trimming cost V 6 bases and J 3 bases, with 10 bases left between them. Germline CDR1 and CDR2: MNHEY and SVGAGI. CDR3 in DNA: TGTGCCAGCAGCCGAGGTTTAACAGATACGCAGTATTTT. It specifies CASSRGLTDTQYF.

A single count supports this clone. V gene TRBV29-1 combines with J gene TRBJ1-2, with D unclear. Germline lookup yields CDR1 SQVTM and CDR2 ANQGSEA. The CDR3 sequence is 11 residues long. Trimming shortened V by 5 bases and J by 1 base, and 5 bases separated the two germline ends. Here the CDR3 reads CSVLINYGYTF. In DNA form, the CDR3 reads TGCAGCGTTCTAATTAACTATGGCTACACCTTC.

The rearrangement links TRBV6-1 to TRBJ2-2; TRBD2 agrees at 7 bases. The CDR3 extends over 13 amino acids. CDR1 and CDR2 from the germline V gene are MNHNS and SASEGT. V dropped 6 bases and J dropped 4; count of bases not matched to a gene: 2. In nucleotides, the CDR3 is TGTGCCAGCAGATGGGGGGGCACCGGGGAGCTGTTTTTT. Its translation is CASRWGGTGELFF.

This clone appeared a single time. This chain joins TRBV4-1 and TRBJ2-7; 7 positions match TRBD2. This CDR3 is built from 15 residues. Trimming at V came to 4 bases and at J to 5 bases, leaving 11 bases not matched to a gene. Germline values: CDR1 MGHRA, CDR2 YSYEKL. As DNA, the CDR3 is TGCGCCAGCAGCCCGGGACTAAGTATCGGCCACGAGCAGTACTTC. This encodes CASSPGLSIGHEQYF.

The chain recombines TRBV7-3 with TRBJ2-5, with D perhaps TRBD2 (5 bases). Germline lookup yields CDR1 SGHTA and CDR2 FQGTGA. The CDR3 spans 13 residues. The V and J ends lost 6 bases and 5 bases respectively, with 13 bases between them. Written as DNA, the CDR3 is TGTGCCAGCAGTCTCAGCCGGAGGGAGACCCAGTACTTC. This codes for CASSLSRRETQYF.

Concerning this clone: One end of the junction varies from germline; a read error may be responsible. J is TRBJ2-4 and V is TRBV9, with 9 bases that match TRBD2. CDR1 SGDLS and CDR2 YYNGEE come from the germline V gene. CDR3 size: 19 residues. The CDR3 spells CASSEGGGRAGGAKNSQYF. In DNA, the CDR3 is TGTGCCAGCAGCGAGGGAGGCGGGAGGGCCGGTGGAGCCAAAAACAGTCAGTACTTC.

The chain links TRBV4-1 to TRBJ1-3, with TRBD1 identical over 7 bases. This CDR3 spans 17 amino acids. V lost 0 bases and J lost 0; bases outside the gene matches: 5. Germline lookup yields CDR1 MGHRA and CDR2 YSYEKL. CDR3 sequence: CASSQEGTVNSGNTIYF. Here the CDR3 DNA reads TGCGCCAGCAGCCAAGAGGGGACAGTCAACTCTGGAAACACCATATATTTT.

The rearrangement links TRBV7-6 to TRBJ2-1; TRBD2 matches at 12 bases. The CDR3 covers 18 residues. Germline V gene sequence: CDR1 SGHVS, CDR2 FNYEAQ. V lost 5 bases, J lost 1 base, and 9 bases stayed unmatched. CDR3 residues: CASSPQTSGRNSYNEQFF. The CDR3 DNA follows: TGTGCCAGCAGCCCTCAAACTAGCGGGAGGAATTCCTACAATGAGCAGTTCTTC. The full variable domain, its missing parts supplied by reference TRBV7-6 and TRBJ2-1, is GAGVSQSPRYKVTKRGQDVALRCDPISGHVSLYWYRQALGQGPEFLTYFNYEAQQDKSGLPNDRFSAERPEGSISTLTIQRTEQRDSAMYRCASSPQTSGRNSYNEQFFGPGTRLTVL.

The V gene is TRBV25-1, the J gene TRBJ2-1; TRBD2 aligns across 8 bases. This CDR3 has 17 amino acids. Germline CDR1 is MGHDK and CDR2 is SYGVNS. V lost 7 bases, J lost 6 bases, and 17 bases stayed unmatched. The CDR3 region has the DNA TGTGCCAGCATCCGAAAGGACCCCCTAGCGGGCTCCAATGAGCAGTTCTTC. Translating it yields CASIRKDPLAGSNEQFF.

V usage is TRBV7-9 and J usage is TRBJ2-7, with D possibly TRBD2 on 5 matching bases. There are 15 residues in the CDR3. Germline lookup yields CDR1 SEHNR and CDR2 FQNEAQ (reference sequence). Trimming cost V 5 bases and J 0 bases, with 14 bases left between them. CDR3 coding DNA: TGTGCCAGCAGCATAGACACTGGAGGCTCCTACGAGCAGTACTTC. Translated: CASSIDTGGSYEQYF.

The rearrangement links TRBV2 to TRBJ2-3; D remains ambiguous. With 0 bases removed from V and 4 bases from J, the gap between germline ends came to 17 bases. This CDR3 contains 17 residues. Germline CDR1 SNHLY, CDR2 FYNNEI. CDR3 DNA: TGTGCCAGCAGTGAAGCTAAAAACCCTCCTGGCCCAGATACGCAGTATTTT. Its translation: CASSEAKNPPGPDTQYF. Complete variable domain (other parts from reference TRBV2 and TRBJ2-3): EPEVTQTPSHQVTQMGQEVILRCVPISNHLYFYWYRQILGQKVEFLVSFYNNEISEKSEIFDDQFSVERPDGSNFTLKIRSTKLEDSAMYFCASSEAKNPPGPDTQYFGPGTRLTVL.

V is TRBV6-6 and J is TRBJ2-1, with 8 bases aligning to TRBD2. Germline V lookup: CDR1 MNHNY, CDR2 SVGAGI (reference sequence). The J segment lost 4 bases and the V segment lost 0 bases, leaving 5 bases of the junction unmatched. This CDR3 region has 16 residues. In DNA, the CDR3 is TGTGCCAGCAGTTACTCGAAACTAGCGGATTACAATGAGCAGTTCTTC. This translates into CASSYSKLADYNEQFF.

The gene calls are TRBV28 and TRBJ1-5; 8 bases are shared with TRBD1. This CDR3 is 15 amino acids long. CDR1 MDHEN and CDR2 SYDVKM come from the germline V gene. J was trimmed by 5 bases and V by 2 bases; bases with no gene match: 5. The CDR3, as DNA: TGTGCCAGCAGTTTACGAACAGGGGGGGATCAGCCCCAGCATTTT. Translated: CASSLRTGGDQPQHF.

CDR3 sequence: CASSYGGTHTGELFF. The CDR3 DNA sequence: TGTGCCAGCAGTTACGGGGGCACCCACACCGGGGAGCTGTTTTTT. This chain connects TRBV6-5 to TRBJ2-2, with a weak D call TRBD1 (6 bases). V was clipped by 2 bases and J by 3 bases, with 10 bases between them. The CDR3 contains 15 residues. CDR1 is MNHEY and CDR2 is SVGAGI in the germline V gene.

This rearrangement joins TRBV15 to TRBJ1-4; 8 bases agree with TRBD1. Germline V gives CDR1 LNHNV, CDR2 YYDKDF (reference sequence). The CDR3 length is 15 residues. V was pared by 5 bases and J by 2 bases, with 4 bases of the junction left unmatched. CDR3 amino acids: CATSQRQGTNEKLFF. The CDR3 DNA sequence: TGTGCCACCAGCCAGAGACAGGGGACTAATGAAAAACTGTTTTTT.

The chain links TRBV29-1 to TRBJ2-1, with 8 bases matching TRBD2. Looked up from germline, CDR1 is SQVTM and CDR2 is ANQGSEA. V trimming: 3 bases; J trimming: 2 bases; junction bases outside the gene matches: 3. The CDR3 totals 14 residues. CDR3 sequence (DNA): TGCAGCGTTGAGCGGGGACTAGCCTACAATGAGCAGTTCTTC. Encoded protein: CSVERGLAYNEQFF.

The chain carries TRBV4-2 and TRBJ2-7; 10 positions match TRBD1. The CDR3 runs to 14 residues. Per germline, CDR1 LGHNA and CDR2 YNFKEQ. The V segment lost 4 bases and the J segment 3 bases; nucleotides outside the gene matches: 3. For the CDR3, the DNA is TGTGCCAGCAGCCCGGGACAGGGGAACTACGAGCAGTACTTC. Encoded protein: CASSPGQGNYEQYF.

This clone showed up just a few times. The chain has TRBV5-1 and TRBJ2-7, with 7 bases aligning to TRBD2. CDR3 size: 14 residues. The V and J ends lost 0 bases and 7 bases, in that order; junction bases with no gene match: 7. CDR1 is SGHRS and CDR2 is YFSETQ in the germline V gene. CDR3 in DNA: TGCGCCAGCAGCTTGGGGGAGGGAAGGGGAGAGCAGTACTTC. This translates into CASSLGEGRGEQYF.

The rearrangement joins TRBV6-1 to TRBJ2-3; TRBD2 might be the D (6 bases). V dropped 11 bases and J dropped 7 bases, with 16 bases sitting between them. CDR1 and CDR2 from the germline V gene are MNHNS and SASEGT. The CDR3 totals 12 residues. The DNA for the CDR3 is TGTGCCGTTGGAGGGGAAGGGAATACGCAGTATTTT. Translation gives CAVGGEGNTQYF.

V usage is TRBV4-3 and J usage is TRBJ1-4; 8 nucleotides match TRBD1. Germline-derived CDR1 and CDR2 are LGHNA and YSLEER. CDR3 length: 16 residues. V shed 1 base, J shed 7 bases, and the junction held 8 bases outside the gene matches. The CDR3 spells CASSQAGNRGAEKLFF. The CDR3 DNA reads as TGCGCCAGCAGCCAAGCGGGGAACAGGGGGGCTGAAAAACTGTTTTTT.

This chain joins TRBV28 and TRBJ2-6, with 8 positions matching TRBD1. The CDR3 is 17 residues long. Germline V gives CDR1 MDHEN, CDR2 SYDVKM. The trim removed 5 bases at V and 4 bases at J, leaving 10 bases unmatched. Written as DNA, the CDR3 is TGTGCCAGCAGTCCACTCGGACAGGGAACCGGGGCCAACGTCCTGACTTTC. Translation gives CASSPLGQGTGANVLTF.

This sequence joins TRBV28 and TRBJ2-3, with D possibly TRBD2 on 5 matching bases. CDR1 is MDHEN and CDR2 is SYDVKM in the germline V gene. Trimming left V 7 bases short and J 3 bases short, with 8 bases between. CDR3 length equals 12 residues. This chain's CDR3 is CASTGVTDTQYF. The CDR3 region has the DNA TGTGCCAGCACCGGGGTGACAGATACGCAGTATTTT.

The chain couples TRBV6-5 to TRBJ2-7; 9 bases are a match to TRBD2. With 7 bases clipped from V and 7 bases from J, the junction kept 11 bases outside the gene matches. CDR1 and CDR2 from the germline V gene are MNHEY and SVGAGI. This CDR3 is built from 14 residues. CDR3: CASNSGSLRGEQYF. CDR3 nucleotide sequence: TGTGCCAGCAATAGCGGGAGCCTCCGCGGGGAGCAGTACTTC.

The chain couples TRBV5-1 to TRBJ2-1; no firm D call. Germline-derived CDR1 and CDR2 are SGHRS and YFSETQ. This CDR3 contains 12 residues. The V end was cut by 0 bases, the J end by 7 bases, with 5 bases between. The CDR3 is CASSLGQNEQFF. CDR3 sequence (DNA): TGCGCCAGCAGCTTGGGTCAGAATGAGCAGTTCTTC.

CDR3 sequence: CASSIKWGGLETQYF. The CDR3 nucleotides read TGTGCCAGTAGTATAAAGTGGGGGGGGTTGGAGACCCAGTACTTC. This sequence joins TRBV19 and TRBJ2-5; TRBD2 matches at 7 bases. Germline V CDR1 and CDR2: LNHDA, SQIVND (reference sequence). V shed 2 bases, J shed 5 bases, and the junction held 8 bases outside the gene matches. The CDR3 contains 15 residues.

This chain joins TRBV28 and TRBJ1-4; D is unresolved. Trimming shortened V by 6 bases and J by 3 bases, and 11 bases separated the two germline ends. The CDR3 has 14 amino acids. Germline CDR1 and CDR2: MDHEN and SYDVKM. The CDR3: CASRSQISNEKLFF. As DNA, the CDR3 is TGTGCCAGCAGGTCGCAGATTTCTAATGAAAAACTGTTTTTT.

This chain joins TRBV4-3 and TRBJ2-1; TRBD1 might be the D (6 bases). This CDR3 is built from 14 residues. Germline V gives CDR1 LGHNA, CDR2 YSLEER. V gave up 4 bases and J gave up 5 bases, with 12 bases separating them. Here the CDR3 reads CASSPTGRDNEQFF. Written as DNA, the CDR3 is TGCGCCAGCAGCCCGACAGGCCGGGACAATGAGCAGTTCTTC.

This clone was counted only a few times. The V call is TRBV10-3, the J call TRBJ1-6; the match to TRBD1 covers 7 bases. The CDR3 has 13 amino acids. Germline-derived CDR1 and CDR2 are ENHRY and SYGVKD. Losses at the gene ends were 3 bases for V and 8 bases for J; bases not matched to a gene: 1. The CDR3 is CAISDDRDSPLHF. As DNA, the CDR3 is TGTGCCATCAGTGATGACAGGGATTCACCCCTCCACTTT.

The chain is built from TRBV6-1 and TRBJ1-2, with a weak D call TRBD1 (5 bases). V lost 2 bases and J lost 3, with 7 bases in between. From germline, CDR1 is MNHNS and CDR2 SASEGT. The CDR3 is 13 amino acids. CDR3 residues: CASSERGDYGYTF. The CDR3 DNA sequence: TGTGCCAGCAGTGAAAGGGGCGACTATGGCTACACCTTC.

The gene calls are TRBV7-2 and TRBJ2-2; a weak D match, TRBD1 (5 bases). This CDR3 region has 15 residues. Germline CDR1 and CDR2: SGHTA and FQGNSA. V was clipped by 3 bases and J by 4 bases, with 12 bases between them. CDR3 residues: CASSFRGQGTGELFF. CDR3 in DNA: TGTGCCAGCAGCTTTAGGGGCCAGGGCACCGGGGAGCTGTTTTTT.